The present T cell receptor (beta chain) was sequenced within a study of human T cells and chemical hapten exposure. The library tagged individual cDNA molecules with unique molecular identifiers. In TCRdb, the RACE reads were re-called with MiXCR into one record per CDR3 protein. The repertoire holds roughly 53,000 distinct CDR3 sequences, with about 10% as singletons. This clonotype occurred many times. Its antigen remains unidentified. Described time point: patch test 3, about 24 weeks after DPC sensitization. Treatment here: therapeutic diphenylcyclopropenone sensitization with weekly scalp DPC. Whole-study findings and limits: Patch test score was positively correlated with the counts of PT1 expanded TCRs. In comparison with controls, expanded TCRs gave rise to a significantly larger number of large CDR3 similarity clusters.

V lost 4 bases, J lost 8 bases, and 15 bases lay in between. Germline-derived CDR1 and CDR2 are SGHTA and FQGNSA. The CDR3 sequence is 14 residues long. The chain uses TRBV7-2 and TRBJ2-1, with D perhaps matching TRBD1 (5 bases). The clonotype comes from a woman between 40 and 50 years old with alopecia areata. Some clones in this sample may be carry-over from other donors' samples. The sequences come from whole blood, collected in connection with sensitization to the hapten diphenylcyclopropenone (DPC). The CDR3 bases are TGTGCCAGCAGCTCACGCCAGGGCGTCGATGAGCAGTTCTTC. It is translated as CASSSRQGVDEQFF.